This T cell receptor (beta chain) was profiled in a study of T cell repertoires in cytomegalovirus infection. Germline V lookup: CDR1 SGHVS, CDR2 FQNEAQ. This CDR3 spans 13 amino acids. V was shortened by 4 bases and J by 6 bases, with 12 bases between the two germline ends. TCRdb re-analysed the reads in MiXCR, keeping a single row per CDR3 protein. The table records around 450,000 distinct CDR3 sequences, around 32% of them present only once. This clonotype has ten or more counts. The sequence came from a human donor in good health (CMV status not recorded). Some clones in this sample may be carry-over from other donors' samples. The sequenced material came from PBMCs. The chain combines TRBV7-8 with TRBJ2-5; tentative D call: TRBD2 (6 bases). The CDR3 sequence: CASSSWDFKTQYF. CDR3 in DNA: TGTGCCAGCAGCTCCTGGGACTTTAAGACCCAGTACTTC.